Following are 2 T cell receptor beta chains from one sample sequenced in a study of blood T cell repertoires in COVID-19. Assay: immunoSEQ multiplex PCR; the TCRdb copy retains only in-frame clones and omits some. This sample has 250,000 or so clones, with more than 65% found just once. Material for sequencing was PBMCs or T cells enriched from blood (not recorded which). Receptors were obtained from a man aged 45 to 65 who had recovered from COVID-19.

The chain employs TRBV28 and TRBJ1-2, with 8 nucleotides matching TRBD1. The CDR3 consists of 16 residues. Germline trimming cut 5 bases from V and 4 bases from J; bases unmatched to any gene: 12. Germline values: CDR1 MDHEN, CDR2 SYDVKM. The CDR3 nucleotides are TGTGCCAGCAGTCCTAACGGACAGGGTCGGGGCTATGGCTACACCTTC. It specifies CASSPNGQGRGYGYTF.

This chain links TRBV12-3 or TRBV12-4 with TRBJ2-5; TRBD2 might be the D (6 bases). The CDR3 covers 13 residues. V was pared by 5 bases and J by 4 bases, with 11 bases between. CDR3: CASSPSAGETQYF. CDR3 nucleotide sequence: TGTGCCAGCAGTCCTAGCGCCGGAGAGACCCAGTACTTC.